This T cell receptor (beta chain) was obtained from a study of identical twins. Findings and caveats of the study: Beta clonotypes that were abundant in cord blood contained fewer insertions, a pattern absent from memory repertoires.

Note on this clonotype: The antigen is unknown.

Unique molecular identifiers were present on cDNA, and template switching added a universal primer site. In TCRdb, the 5' RACE reads were re-called with MiXCR into one record per CDR3 protein. The sample has approximately 630,000 distinct CDR3 sequences; 7% to 7.5% are singletons. Germline V lookup: CDR1 SGHRS, CDR2 YFSETQ. The CDR3 runs 15 residues. V was cut by 0 bases and J by 5 bases, with 13 bases left in between. This same sample was also part of a study on yellow fever vaccine responses in identical twins. This second study says: As reported, the vaccine T cell response of twins seemed partly convergent and partly personalized.

What was sequenced was PBMCs. This TCR was recovered from a young woman in good health. The chain joins TRBV5-1 to TRBJ2-3, with a tentative D call TRBD1 (6 bases). The CDR3 loop reads CASSLGSTGRDTQYF. DNA for the CDR3: TGCGCCAGCAGCTTGGGGTCGACAGGTAGAGATACGCAGTATTTT.